These 31 T cell receptor beta chains were all obtained from the same sample, sequenced in a study of blood T cell repertoires in COVID-19. This table comes from immunoSEQ multiplex PCR, and its TCRdb copy is limited to in-frame clones, with some not included. Of 250,000 to 350,000 clones in the sample, almost 90% were seen once. The sample taken for sequencing was PBMCs or T cells enriched from blood (not recorded which). These receptors all stem from a woman under 30 with acute COVID-19.

V gene TRBV7-9 combines with J gene TRBJ1-2, with TRBD1 as a possible D gene (5 bases). Germline CDR1 and CDR2: SEHNR and FQNEAQ (reference sequence). Trimming shortened V by 5 bases and J by 4 bases, and 17 bases separated the two germline ends. This CDR3 is built from 15 residues. The DNA of the CDR3 is TGTGCCAGCAGCGAAAGGGGCCGATGGGTCTATGGCTACACCTTC. Its translation: CASSERGRWVYGYTF.

The chain links TRBV19 to TRBJ2-2, with a possible D match to TRBD1 (6 bases). The CDR3 length is 13 residues. V was cut by 8 bases and J by 3 bases, with 10 bases left in between. CDR1 and CDR2 (germline): LNHDA, SQIVND (reference sequence). The CDR3, as DNA: TGTGCCAGTCTCCGACAGGACACCGGGGAGCTGTTTTTT. Translated, it gives CASLRQDTGELFF.

The gene calls are TRBV2 and TRBJ1-6; D call uncertain. CDR1 is SNHLY and CDR2 is FYNNEI in the germline V gene. This CDR3 has 16 residues. Trimming removed 5 bases at V and 5 bases at J, with 16 bases between. Written as DNA, the CDR3 is TGTGCCAGCAGTCTCACAGCGGGCATAAATAATTCACCCCTCCACTTT. Translation: CASSLTAGINNSPLHF. Full variable domain (remainder filled in from reference TRBV2 and TRBJ1-6): EPEVTQTPSHQVTQMGQEVILRCVPISNHLYFYWYRQILGQKVEFLVSFYNNEISEKSEIFDDQFSVERPDGSNFTLKIRSTKLEDSAMYFCASSLTAGINNSPLHFGNGTRLTVT.

CDR3: CASSVERSNTGELFF. The CDR3 nucleotides are TGTGCCAGCAGTGTAGAGAGATCGAACACCGGGGAGCTGTTTTTT. The chain recombines TRBV2 with TRBJ2-2; D unresolved. The CDR3 loop spans 15 amino acids. With 4 bases removed from V and 0 bases from J, the gap between germline ends came to 9 bases. The germline V gene encodes CDR1 SNHLY and CDR2 FYNNEI.

This clone was observed a single time. The chain recombines TRBV29-1 with TRBJ2-3, with D possibly matching TRBD2 (5 bases). CDR1 is SQVTM, CDR2 ANQGSEA, per germline. The CDR3 has 13 residues. The CDR3 region is CSLRGILGDTQYF. CDR3 bases: TGCAGTTTAAGAGGGATCCTCGGAGATACGCAGTATTTT.

The rearrangement joins TRBV19 to TRBJ1-2, with D possibly being TRBD1 (6 bases). From germline, CDR1 is LNHDA and CDR2 SQIVND (reference sequence). The V gene lost 7 bases and the J gene lost 3 bases, with 18 bases spanning the gap. The CDR3 extends over 15 amino acids. The CDR3 nucleotides are TGTGCCAGTACTTTGGGGGGGCGCCGGGACTATGGCTACACCTTC. This gives the protein CASTLGGRRDYGYTF.

The chain uses TRBV6-5 and TRBJ1-1; D not certain. CDR3 length: 14 amino acids. The V end lost 7 bases, the J end lost 1 base, and 13 bases lay between the germline ends. The V gene's germline CDR1 is MNHEY and CDR2 SVGAGI. The CDR3 protein is CASIAHLSNTEAFF. As DNA, the CDR3 is TGTGCCAGCATTGCGCATCTCTCGAACACTGAAGCTTTCTTT.

This sequence joins TRBV7-2 and TRBJ2-7, with D uncertain. CDR3 length equals 13 residues. The germline CDR1 and CDR2 sequences are SGHTA and FQGNSA. Trimming left V 4 bases short and J 2 bases short, with 9 bases between. CDR3 DNA: TGTGCCAGCAGCTCCTACTTGACCTACGAGCAGTACTTC. Encoded protein: CASSSYLTYEQYF. Supplemented by reference TRBV7-2 and TRBJ2-7, the full variable domain reads GAGVSQSPSNKVTEKGKDVELRCDPISGHTALYWYRQSLGQGLEFLIYFQGNSAPDKSGLPSDRFSAERTGGSVSTLTIQRTQQEDSAVYLCASSSYLTYEQYFGPGTRLTVT.

This sequence joins TRBV28 and TRBJ1-1, with D tentatively TRBD1 (6 bases). The CDR3 covers 13 residues. Trimming pared 7 bases from V and 7 bases from J, leaving 16 bases between. Germline loops: CDR1 MDHEN, CDR2 SYDVKM. This CDR3 is CASTMGGAFEAFF. The CDR3 DNA follows: TGTGCCAGCACCATGGGGGGGGCGTTTGAAGCTTTCTTT.

V usage is TRBV28 and J usage is TRBJ1-6; D possibly corresponds to TRBD1 (6 bases). CDR3 length equals 13 residues. V was clipped by 7 bases and J by 7 bases, with 11 bases between them. Germline loops: CDR1 MDHEN, CDR2 SYDVKM. The CDR3 DNA follows: TGTGCCAGCATCTCCAGGGGAAATTCACCCCTCCACTTT. Its translation: CASISRGNSPLHF.

The CDR3 region has the DNA TGCGCCAGCAGCTTGGGGGGACAGGGGGTCCCTGAAGCTTTCTTT. Protein product: CASSLGGQGVPEAFF. The chain uses TRBV5-1 and TRBJ1-1, with 11 bases matching TRBD1. This CDR3 has 15 amino acids. CDR1 SGHRS and CDR2 YFSETQ come from the germline V gene. With 0 bases clipped from V and 6 bases from J, the junction kept 4 bases outside the gene matches. Full variable domain (rest looked up from reference TRBV5-1 and TRBJ1-1): KAGVTQTPRYLIKTRGQQVTLSCSPISGHRSVSWYQQTPGQGLQFLFEYFSETQRNKGNFPGRFSGRQFSNSRSEMNVSTLELGDSALYLCASSLGGQGVPEAFFGQGTRLTVV.

The chain employs TRBV6-2 or TRBV6-3 and TRBJ1-5; 8 positions agree with TRBD1. Losses at the gene ends were 5 bases for V and 6 bases for J; bases not matched to a gene: 6. CDR1 is MNHEY and CDR2 is SVGEGT in the germline V gene. The CDR3 is 14 residues long. This CDR3 is CASSQRQGIQPQHF. The CDR3 coding sequence is TGTGCCAGCAGTCAGCGACAGGGGATTCAGCCCCAGCATTTT.

The chain carries TRBV5-1 and TRBJ2-3; 8 nucleotides agree with TRBD2. Germline trimming cut 0 bases from V and 4 bases from J; bases unmatched to any gene: 1. Germline CDR1 SGHRS, CDR2 YFSETQ. This CDR3 is built from 14 residues. The CDR3 region is CASSLGAGADTQYF. CDR3 sequence (DNA): TGCGCCAGCAGCTTGGGAGCGGGAGCAGATACGCAGTATTTT.

This chain links TRBV3-1 (or the pseudogene TRBV3-2) with TRBJ2-4, with TRBD2 matching 15 bases. The length of the CDR3 is 23 residues. Losses at the gene ends were 0 bases for V and 0 bases for J; bases not matched to a gene: 15. Germline CDR1 LGHDT, CDR2 YNNKEL (reference sequence). CDR3 region: CASSQEGAGTSGRYTSAKNIQYF. Written as DNA, the CDR3 is TGTGCCAGCAGCCAAGAGGGAGCCGGGACTAGCGGGAGGTATACCTCAGCCAAAAACATTCAGTACTTC.

The chain employs TRBV7-2 and TRBJ1-2; D may be TRBD1 (6 bases). The length of the CDR3 is 14 residues. Trimming stripped 5 bases from V and 4 bases from J, with 14 bases between. In germline, CDR1 is SGHTA, CDR2 FQGNSA. The CDR3 nucleotides are TGTGCCAGCAGCGCCTTACAGGGATCCTATGGCTACACCTTC. This encodes CASSALQGSYGYTF. The variable domain in full, completed from reference TRBV7-2 and TRBJ1-2, reads GAGVSQSPSNKVTEKGKDVELRCDPISGHTALYWYRQSLGQGLEFLIYFQGNSAPDKSGLPSDRFSAERTGGSVSTLTIQRTQQEDSAVYLCASSALQGSYGYTFGSGTRLTVV.

Here the CDR3 DNA reads TGTGCCAGCTCACCACCAACTAGCACAGATACGCAGTATTTT. Residues: CASSPPTSTDTQYF. J is TRBJ2-3 and V is TRBV18; the D is unclear. Germline CDR1 reads KGHSH; CDR2 reads LQKENI. The CDR3 has 14 amino acids. V was trimmed by 0 bases and J by 0 bases, leaving 4 bases between them.

This clone was counted a single time. The chain is built from TRBV6-5 and TRBJ2-3; 9 bases map to TRBD1. CDR1 MNHEY and CDR2 SVGAGI come from the germline V gene. CDR3 length: 15 residues. V shed 4 bases and J 3 bases; nucleotides not matched to a gene: 5. The CDR3 DNA reads as TGTGCCAGCAGTTCAATGGACAGGGGAACAGATACGCAGTATTTT. Its translation: CASSSMDRGTDTQYF.

The chain is built from TRBV27 and TRBJ1-1, with D possibly matching TRBD1 (6 bases). The CDR3 totals 18 residues. V lost 5 bases, J lost 0 bases, and 22 bases lay in between. Per germline, CDR1 MNHEY and CDR2 SMNVEV (reference sequence). In nucleotides, the CDR3 is TGTGCCAGCAGTGGCACAGGGTGGTATCGAGGAATGAACACTGAAGCTTTCTTT. This encodes CASSGTGWYRGMNTEAFF.

The J gene is TRBJ1-1, the V gene TRBV2, with 9 positions matching TRBD1. Trimming took 6 bases from V and 0 from J; bases not matched to a gene: 2. Per germline, CDR1 SNHLY and CDR2 FYNNEI. This CDR3 has 14 amino acids. CDR3 loop: CASRDRGLNTEAFF. The CDR3 DNA follows: TGTGCCAGCAGGGACAGGGGATTGAACACTGAAGCTTTCTTT.

The V and J genes are TRBV13 and TRBJ2-3, with 11 bases lining up with TRBD2. This CDR3 region has 16 residues. Trimming at V came to 4 bases and at J to 4 bases, leaving 7 bases not matched to a gene. CDR1 and CDR2 from the germline V gene are PRHDT and FYEKMQ (reference sequence). The CDR3 sequence is CASSSLSGRGPDTQYF. The CDR3 DNA reads as TGTGCCAGCAGCTCCCTTAGCGGGAGGGGGCCAGATACGCAGTATTTT.

This chain joins TRBV28 and TRBJ1-5; TRBD1 matches 7 bases. V dropped 1 base and J dropped 7; count of bases not matched to a gene: 13. Germline assignment: CDR1 MDHEN and CDR2 SYDVKM. CDR3 size: 17 residues. The CDR3 spells CASSLFPGQVLSQPQHF. For the CDR3, the DNA is TGTGCCAGCAGTTTATTTCCAGGACAGGTTTTATCCCAGCCCCAGCATTTT.

This sequence joins TRBV28 and TRBJ1-2, with 9 nucleotides matching TRBD1. CDR3 length: 13 amino acids. Trimming removed 3 bases from V and 14 bases from J; junction bases left unmatched: 10. The germline CDR1 and CDR2 sequences are MDHEN and SYDVKM. The CDR3 coding sequence is TGTGCCAGCAGTTTGCCACCGGGACAGGGTGGTACCTTC. It specifies CASSLPPGQGGTF.

The chain combines TRBV9 with TRBJ1-2, with TRBD1 matching over 8 bases. The CDR3 contains 14 residues. Germline assignment: CDR1 SGDLS and CDR2 YYNGEE. V was clipped by 6 bases and J by 1 base; unmatched bases: 5. The CDR3 DNA reads as TGTGCCAGCAAGCCGACAGGGGATAACTATGGCTACACCTTC. Amino acids: CASKPTGDNYGYTF.

The chain uses TRBV24-1 and TRBJ2-7, with TRBD1 identical over 8 bases. Trimming at V came to 2 bases and at J to 0 bases, leaving 2 bases not matched to a gene. The germline gives CDR1 KGHDR, CDR2 SFDVKD. The CDR3 is made up of 15 amino acids. CDR3 sequence reads: CATSDSGGLSYEQYF. Here the CDR3 DNA reads TGTGCCACCAGTGATTCAGGGGGCCTCTCCTACGAGCAGTACTTC.

V is TRBV2 and J is TRBJ2-2; tentative D call: TRBD2 (5 bases). Trimming removed 8 bases at V and 3 bases at J, with 16 bases between. Germline CDR1 is SNHLY and CDR2 is FYNNEI. This CDR3 has 15 residues. CDR3 protein: CASWAGGWDTGELFF. In DNA, the CDR3 is TGTGCCAGCTGGGCGGGCGGCTGGGACACCGGGGAGCTGTTTTTT.

The chain uses TRBV9 and TRBJ1-1; possible D gene TRBD1, 5 bases. Germline assignment: CDR1 SGDLS and CDR2 YYNGEE. CDR3 length equals 14 residues. Trimming took 0 bases from V and 5 from J, leaving 11 bases between them. The CDR3 DNA reads TGTGCCAGCAGCGTAGGCAGGGTTGGGACTGAAGCTTTCTTT. It specifies CASSVGRVGTEAFF.

The chain combines TRBV7-6 with TRBJ2-3, with TRBD2 matching 12 bases. Germline trimming cut 1 base from V and 6 bases from J; bases unmatched to any gene: 8. The germline gives CDR1 SGHVS, CDR2 FNYEAQ. The CDR3 runs to 17 residues. CDR3 DNA: TGTGCCAGCAGCTTAGTGGGACTAGCGGGTAAATCGGATACGCAGTATTTT. Encoded protein: CASSLVGLAGKSDTQYF. Using reference TRBV7-6 and TRBJ2-3 for the parts outside the CDR3, the full variable domain is GAGVSQSPRYKVTKRGQDVALRCDPISGHVSLYWYRQALGQGPEFLTYFNYEAQQDKSGLPNDRFSAERPEGSISTLTIQRTEQRDSAMYRCASSLVGLAGKSDTQYFGPGTRLTVL.

This clone was picked up a small number of times. This chain links TRBV27 with TRBJ2-7; TRBD1 agrees at 10 bases. CDR3 size: 16 residues. Germline CDR1 and CDR2: MNHEY and SMNVEV (reference sequence). V dropped 7 bases and J dropped 5; count of bases not matched to a gene: 14. The CDR3 here is CASTTVSGTGVHEQYF. The CDR3 coding sequence is TGTGCCAGCACCACTGTCTCCGGGACAGGGGTCCACGAGCAGTACTTC.

The chain is built from TRBV12-3 or TRBV12-4 and TRBJ2-7, with unresolved D. Trimming pared 4 bases from V and 1 base from J, leaving 8 bases between. The CDR3 contains 13 residues. CDR3 nucleotides: TGTGCCAGCAGTTGGCACGGGTCCTACGAGCAGTACTTC. This sequence encodes CASSWHGSYEQYF.

The count of this clone is one. The J gene is TRBJ1-5, the V gene TRBV11-2; D might be TRBD1 (5 bases). The V gene lost 3 bases and the J gene lost 2 bases, with 11 bases spanning the gap. The CDR3 has 15 residues. Germline CDR1 and CDR2: SGHAT and FQNNGV. The CDR3 DNA is TGTGCCAGCAGCTTTGGGGGGAAGGGCAATCAGCCCCAGCATTTT. It is translated as CASSFGGKGNQPQHF.

The chain uses TRBV23-1 and TRBJ2-7; TRBD1 aligns across 8 bases. TRBV23-1 is sorted into the ORF group, with uncertain function. V was clipped by 4 bases and J by 2 bases; unmatched bases: 4. The CDR3 sequence is 14 residues long. The DNA of the CDR3 is TGCGCCAGCAGTCGTCCGACAGGGGCCTACGAGCAGTACTTC. Translation gives CASSRPTGAYEQYF.